This entry features one T cell receptor beta chain sequence. Its antigen is not known. Profiled with immunoSEQ multiplex PCR; TCRdb holds only in-frame clones, not every one. The sample holds around 56,000 clones, around 90% seen once. The CDR3 contains 15 residues. From germline, CDR1 is MGHRA and CDR2 YSYEKL. Trimming left V 1 base short and J 6 bases short, with 14 bases between. This entry comes from a study of OX40 agonist ivuxolimab in advanced cancers. Overall study: Checkpoint inhibitors had been given previously to about 38% of patients. Three patients got partial responses; one had hepatocellular carcinoma and two had cutaneous melanoma. Study observations and caveats: Clonal expansion from baseline to week 6 occurred in both CD4+ and CD8+ T cells.

Sequencing was performed on CD4+ or CD8+ T cells sorted from blood, taken in a trial of the OX40 agonist ivuxolimab. V gene TRBV4-1 combines with J gene TRBJ2-3; D is possibly TRBD1 (5 bases). The source of this sequence is an adult with an advanced solid tumor such as melanoma, head and neck, liver or kidney cancer. CDR3 coding DNA: TGCGCCAGCAGCCAAGTTCATGGGGCCGCGGATACGCAGTATTTT. Translated: CASSQVHGAADTQYF.